These T cell receptor beta chains were read from a single sample in a study of blood T cell repertoires in COVID-19. Here immunoSEQ multiplex PCR was the method, and the copy in TCRdb shows in-frame clones only, minus some. There are some 160,000 clones in the sample; 85% to 90% occur only once, and roughly 4.1% lies in the top ten. Source material: peripheral blood. The receptor set was obtained from a woman aged 70-85 years with acute or convalescent COVID-19. CDR3s include the opening cysteine and the closing phenylalanine or tryptophan. D genes are given only for firm matches. Clone size is not always given. Where it is, it says once, few, many or a class for expanded clones.

>TRBD2|TRBV4-3|TRBJ2-7|-
CASSQDSGGSYEQYF
TGCGCCAGCAGCCAAGATAGCGGGGGTTCCTACGAGCAGTACTTC
>TRBD1|TRBV19|TRBJ1-1|-
CASRGQNKNTEAFF
TGTGCCAGTAGGGGACAGAATAAGAACACTGAAGCTTTCTTT
>TRBD2|TRBV5-5|TRBJ2-7|-
CASTDDAGDEQYF
TGTGCCAGCACCGACGACGCGGGGGACGAGCAGTACTTC
>TRBD2|TRBV7-2|TRBJ2-7|once
CASSLGGTSGYEQYF
TGTGCCAGCAGCTTAGGGGGGACTAGCGGATACGAGCAGTACTTC
>-|TRBV20-1|TRBJ2-2|-
CSARVTGELFF
TGCAGTGCGAGGGTCACCGGGGAGCTGTTTTTT
>TRBD1|TRBV7-2|TRBJ1-5|once
CASSLSGGGNQPQHF
TGTGCCAGCAGCTTATCAGGGGGTGGCAATCAGCCCCAGCATTTT
>-|TRBV5-4|TRBJ2-3|-
CASSLAPSRRTDTQYF
TGTGCCAGCAGCTTGGCGCCTAGTCGGCGCACAGATACGCAGTATTTT
>TRBD1|TRBV2|TRBJ1-2|-
CASSGDRDGGYTF
TGTGCCAGCAGTGGCGACAGGGATGGTGGCTACACCTTC
>-|TRBV7-2|TRBJ1-5|-
CASSSGGSNQPQHF
TGTGCCAGCAGCTCCGGGGGTAGCAATCAGCCCCAGCATTTT
>-|TRBV6-5|TRBJ2-7|-
CASRPRVFSYEQYF
TGTGCCAGCAGACCCAGGGTTTTCTCCTACGAGCAGTACTTC
>TRBD2|TRBV2|TRBJ2-3|-
CASRGLGSTDTQYF
TGTGCCAGCAGGGGACTAGGGTCCACAGATACGCAGTATTTT
>-|TRBV27|TRBJ2-3|-
CASSPYSTDTQYF
TGTGCCAGCAGTCCCTATAGCACAGATACGCAGTATTTT
>-|TRBV19|TRBJ2-2|once
CASSILSAGSGELFF
TGTGCCAGTAGTATTTTGTCGGCGGGGTCCGGGGAGCTGTTTTTT
>-|TRBV10-3|TRBJ1-2|-
CAISDAAGQNNYGYTF
TGTGCCATCAGTGATGCCGCAGGACAGAATAACTATGGCTACACCTTC
>TRBD1|TRBV6-6|TRBJ1-1|-
CASSHGDRGRVNTEAFF
TGTGCCAGCAGTCACGGGGACAGGGGGAGGGTGAACACTGAAGCTTTCTTT
>-|TRBV24-1|TRBJ2-5|-
CATSRGKGTGETQYF
TGTGCCACCAGTAGGGGGAAGGGGACCGGTGAGACCCAGTACTTC
>TRBD1|TRBV28|TRBJ1-2|-
CASSPRGTVYGYTF
TGTGCCAGCAGTCCTCGGGGGACAGTCTATGGCTACACCTTC
>TRBD1|TRBV7-2|TRBJ1-2|-
CASSPGQGAYYGYTF
TGTGCCAGCAGCCCGGGACAGGGGGCTTATTATGGCTACACCTTC
>TRBD1|TRBV25-1|TRBJ1-2|-
CASSDRQGAGYTF
TGTGCCAGCAGTGATCGTCAGGGGGCTGGCTACACCTTC
>-|TRBV21-1|TRBJ2-5|-
CASSENASRVGPQYF
TGTGCCAGCAGCGAAAACGCCTCCCGGGTGGGGCCCCAGTACTTC
>-|TRBV7-9|TRBJ1-5|-
CASSYGQYSNQPQHF
TGTGCCAGCAGCTACGGACAGTATAGCAATCAGCCCCAGCATTTT
>TRBD2|TRBV4-1|TRBJ2-1|-
CASSQDPAGGQGGNEQFF
TGCGCCAGCAGCCAAGATCCAGCGGGAGGCCAAGGGGGCAATGAGCAGTTCTTC
>-|TRBV29-1|TRBJ1-4|-
CSVEDEGVEKLFF
TGCAGCGTTGAAGACGAGGGTGTAGAAAAACTGTTTTTT
>TRBD1|TRBV11-2|TRBJ1-1|-
CASSSGTGGVMNTEAFF
TGTGCCAGCAGCTCCGGGACAGGGGGCGTCATGAACACTGAAGCTTTCTTT
>TRBD2|TRBV7-2|TRBJ2-7|-
CASSQTSGIYEQYF
TGTGCCAGCAGCCAGACTAGCGGGATCTACGAGCAGTACTTC
>TRBD2|TRBV6-2/TRBV6-3|TRBJ2-1|-
CASSYFQRERGEQFF
TGTGCCAGCAGTTATTTCCAGCGGGAGAGGGGTGAGCAGTTCTTC
>-|TRBV3-1/TRBV3-2|TRBJ1-1|-
CASSQARDTEAFF
TGTGCCAGCAGCCAAGCCCGGGACACTGAAGCTTTCTTT
>-|TRBV5-1|TRBJ2-7|-
CASSLVGGPYEQYF
TGCGCCAGCAGCTTGGTGGGGGGGCCCTACGAGCAGTACTTC
>TRBD2|TRBV6-5|TRBJ2-5|-
CASSYSGLAGGETQYF
TGTGCCAGCAGTTACTCCGGACTAGCGGGGGGAGAGACCCAGTACTTC
>-|TRBV4-2|TRBJ1-2|-
CASSQDGTYGYTF
TGTGCCAGCAGCCAAGATGGGACTTATGGCTACACCTTC
>-|TRBV7-9|TRBJ1-4|few
CASSPLSGRGPAEKLFF
TGTGCCAGCAGCCCCCTGAGCGGGCGCGGGCCGGCCGAAAAACTGTTTTTT
>-|TRBV5-1|TRBJ2-5|-
CASHDGSGADQETQYF
TGCGCCAGTCATGACGGGTCGGGTGCAGACCAAGAGACCCAGTACTTC
>-|TRBV6-6|TRBJ2-3|-
CASTPTRDPYTDTQYF
TGTGCCAGCACCCCAACGCGGGACCCCTACACAGATACGCAGTATTTT
>-|TRBV19|TRBJ2-5|-
CASSKNSRETQYF
TGTGCCAGTAGTAAGAACAGTCGGGAGACCCAGTACTTC
>TRBD1|TRBV6-5|TRBJ1-2|few
CASSRAGTDYGYTF
TGTGCCAGCAGCCGCGCCGGGACAGACTATGGCTACACCTTC
>TRBD1|TRBV15|TRBJ2-1|-
CATSWDRVPQFF
TGTGCCACCAGTTGGGACAGAGTACCTCAGTTCTTC
>-|TRBV4-3|TRBJ1-6|-
CASSQVTIRTDMVDNSPLHF
TGCGCCAGCAGCCAAGTTACCATACGGACAGACATGGTCGATAATTCACCCCTCCACTTT
>TRBD1|TRBV4-1|TRBJ2-3|-
CASADRVTDTQYF
TGCGCCAGCGCGGACAGGGTCACAGATACGCAGTATTTT
>TRBD1|TRBV4-2|TRBJ2-7|-
CASSQEYGQGYEQYF
TGTGCCAGCAGCCAAGAATACGGACAGGGCTACGAGCAGTACTTC
>-|TRBV7-8|TRBJ2-1|-
CASSAPRILRGYNEQFF
TGTGCCAGCAGCGCCCCTCGCATCCTGAGAGGCTACAATGAGCAGTTCTTC